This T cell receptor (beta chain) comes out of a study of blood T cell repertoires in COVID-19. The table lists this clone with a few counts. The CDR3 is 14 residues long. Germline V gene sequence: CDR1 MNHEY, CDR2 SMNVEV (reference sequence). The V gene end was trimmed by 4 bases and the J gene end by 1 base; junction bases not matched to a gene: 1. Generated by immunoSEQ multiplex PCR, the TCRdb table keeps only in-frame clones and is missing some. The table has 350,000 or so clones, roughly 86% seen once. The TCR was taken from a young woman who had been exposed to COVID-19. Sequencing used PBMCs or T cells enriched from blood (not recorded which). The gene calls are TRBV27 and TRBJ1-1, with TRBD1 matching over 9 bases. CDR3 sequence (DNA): TGTGCCAGCAGTTGGGACAGGGCGAACACTGAAGCTTTCTTT. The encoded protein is CASSWDRANTEAFF.